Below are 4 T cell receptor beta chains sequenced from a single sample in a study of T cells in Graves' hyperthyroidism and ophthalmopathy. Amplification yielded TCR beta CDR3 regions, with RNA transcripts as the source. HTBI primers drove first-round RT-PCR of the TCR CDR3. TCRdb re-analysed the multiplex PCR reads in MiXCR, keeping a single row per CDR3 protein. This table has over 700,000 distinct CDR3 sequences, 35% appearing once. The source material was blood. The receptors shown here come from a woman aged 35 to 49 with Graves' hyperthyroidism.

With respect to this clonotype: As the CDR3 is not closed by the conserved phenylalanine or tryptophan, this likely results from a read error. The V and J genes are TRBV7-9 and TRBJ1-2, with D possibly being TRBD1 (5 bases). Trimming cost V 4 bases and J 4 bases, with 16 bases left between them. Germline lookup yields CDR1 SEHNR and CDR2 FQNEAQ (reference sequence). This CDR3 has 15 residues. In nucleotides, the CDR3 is TGTGCCAGCAGCTCCACACAGGACCTCATCTATGGCTACACCTCC. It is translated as CASSSTQDLIYGYTS.

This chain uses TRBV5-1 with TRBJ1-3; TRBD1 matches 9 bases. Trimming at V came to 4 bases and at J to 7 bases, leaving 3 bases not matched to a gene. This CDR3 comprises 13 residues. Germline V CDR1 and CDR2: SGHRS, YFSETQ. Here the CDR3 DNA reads TGCGCCAGCAGCGGACAGGGGCTGAACACCATATATTTT. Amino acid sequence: CASSGQGLNTIYF.

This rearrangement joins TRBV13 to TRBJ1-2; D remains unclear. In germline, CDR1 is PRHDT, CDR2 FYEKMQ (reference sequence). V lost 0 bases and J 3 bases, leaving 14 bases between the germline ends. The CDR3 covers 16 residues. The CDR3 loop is CASSLGSASFHYGYTF. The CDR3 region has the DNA TGTGCCAGCAGCTTAGGATCCGCTTCCTTTCACTATGGCTACACCTTC. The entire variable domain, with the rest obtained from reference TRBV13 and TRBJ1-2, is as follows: AAGVIQSPRHLIKEKRETATLKCYPIPRHDTVYWYQQGPGQDPQFLISFYEKMQSDKGSIPDRFSAQQFSDYHSELNMSSLELGDSALYFCASSLGSASFHYGYTFGSGTRLTVV.

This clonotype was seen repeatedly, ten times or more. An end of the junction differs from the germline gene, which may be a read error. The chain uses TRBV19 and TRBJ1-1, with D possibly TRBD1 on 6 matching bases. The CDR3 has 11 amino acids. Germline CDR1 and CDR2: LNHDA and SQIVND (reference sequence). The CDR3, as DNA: TGTGCCAGTATAGGGGGGATGGAGGCTGATTTT. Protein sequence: CASIGGMEADF.